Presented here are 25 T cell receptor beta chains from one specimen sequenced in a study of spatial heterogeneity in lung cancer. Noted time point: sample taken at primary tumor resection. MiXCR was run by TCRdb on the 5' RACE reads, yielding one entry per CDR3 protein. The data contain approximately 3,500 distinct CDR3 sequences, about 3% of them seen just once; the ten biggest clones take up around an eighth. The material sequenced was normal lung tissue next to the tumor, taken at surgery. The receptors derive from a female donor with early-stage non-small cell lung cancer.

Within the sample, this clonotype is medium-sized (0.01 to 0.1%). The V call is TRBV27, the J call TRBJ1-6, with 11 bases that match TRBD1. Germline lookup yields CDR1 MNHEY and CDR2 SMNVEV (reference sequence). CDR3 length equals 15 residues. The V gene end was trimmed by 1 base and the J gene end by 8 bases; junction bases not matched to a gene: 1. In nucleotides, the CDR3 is TGTGCCAGCAGTTTATGGACAGGGGGCGATTCACCCCTCCACTTT. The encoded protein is CASSLWTGGDSPLHF.

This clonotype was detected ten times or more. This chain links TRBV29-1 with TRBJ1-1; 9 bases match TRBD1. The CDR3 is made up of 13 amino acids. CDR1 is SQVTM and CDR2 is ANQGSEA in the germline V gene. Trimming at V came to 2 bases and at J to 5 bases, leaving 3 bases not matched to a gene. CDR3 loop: CSVEPQGATEAFF. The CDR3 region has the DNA TGCAGCGTTGAACCACAGGGGGCTACTGAAGCTTTCTTT.

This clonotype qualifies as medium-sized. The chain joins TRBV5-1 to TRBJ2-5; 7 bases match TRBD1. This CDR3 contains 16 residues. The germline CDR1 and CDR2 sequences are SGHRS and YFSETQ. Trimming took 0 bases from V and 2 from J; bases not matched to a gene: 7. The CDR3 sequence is CASSLVGTDHQETQYF. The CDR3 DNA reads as TGCGCCAGCAGCTTGGTGGGGACAGATCATCAAGAGACCCAGTACTTC.

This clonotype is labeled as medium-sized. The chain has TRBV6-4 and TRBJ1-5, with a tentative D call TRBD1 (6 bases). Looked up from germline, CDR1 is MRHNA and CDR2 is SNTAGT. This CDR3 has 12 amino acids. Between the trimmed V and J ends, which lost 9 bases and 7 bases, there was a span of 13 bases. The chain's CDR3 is CARGGARQPQHF. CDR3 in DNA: TGTGCCAGAGGGGGGGCGAGACAGCCCCAGCATTTT.

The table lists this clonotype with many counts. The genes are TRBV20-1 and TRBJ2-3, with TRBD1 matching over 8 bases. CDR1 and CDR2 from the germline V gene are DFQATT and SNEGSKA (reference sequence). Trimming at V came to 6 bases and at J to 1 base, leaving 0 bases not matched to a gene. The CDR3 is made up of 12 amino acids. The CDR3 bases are TGCAGTGCGACAGGGGGCACAGATACGCAGTATTTT. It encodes CSATGGTDTQYF.

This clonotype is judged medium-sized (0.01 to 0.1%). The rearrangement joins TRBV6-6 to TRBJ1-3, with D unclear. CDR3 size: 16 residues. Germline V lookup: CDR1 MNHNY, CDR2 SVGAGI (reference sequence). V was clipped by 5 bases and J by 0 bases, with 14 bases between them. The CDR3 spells CASSPIQPSSGNTIYF. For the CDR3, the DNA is TGTGCCAGCAGTCCTATACAGCCCAGCTCTGGAAACACCATATATTTT.

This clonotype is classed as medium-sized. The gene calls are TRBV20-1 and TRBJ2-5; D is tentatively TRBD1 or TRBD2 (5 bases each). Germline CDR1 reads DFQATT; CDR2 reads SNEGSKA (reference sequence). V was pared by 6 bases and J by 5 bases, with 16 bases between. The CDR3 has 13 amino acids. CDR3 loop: CSAQGAVEETQYF. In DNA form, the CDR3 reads TGCAGTGCCCAGGGAGCGGTCGAGGAGACCCAGTACTTC.

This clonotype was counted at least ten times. CDR3 residues: CASSLGGGRTDTQYF. CDR3 nucleotides: TGTGCCAGCAGCTTGGGGGGGGGAAGGACAGATACGCAGTATTTT. This sequence joins TRBV5-4 and TRBJ2-3; 7 bases match TRBD2. From germline, CDR1 is SGHNT and CDR2 YYREEE (reference sequence). CDR3 length: 15 amino acids. V dropped 0 bases and J dropped 3; count of bases not matched to a gene: 4. Filled out from reference TRBV5-4 and TRBJ2-3, the complete variable domain reads ETGVTQSPTHLIKTRGQQVTLRCSSQSGHNTVSWYQQALGQGPQFIFQYYREEENGRGNFPPRFSGLQFPNYSSELNVNALELDDSALYLCASSLGGGRTDTQYFGPGTRLTVL.

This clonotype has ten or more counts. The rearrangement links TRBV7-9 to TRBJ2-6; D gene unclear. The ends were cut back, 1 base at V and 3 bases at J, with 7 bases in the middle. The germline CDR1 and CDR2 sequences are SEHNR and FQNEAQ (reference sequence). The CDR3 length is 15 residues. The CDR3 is CASSLGSFGANVLTF. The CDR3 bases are TGTGCCAGCAGCTTAGGTAGCTTTGGGGCCAACGTCCTGACTTTC.

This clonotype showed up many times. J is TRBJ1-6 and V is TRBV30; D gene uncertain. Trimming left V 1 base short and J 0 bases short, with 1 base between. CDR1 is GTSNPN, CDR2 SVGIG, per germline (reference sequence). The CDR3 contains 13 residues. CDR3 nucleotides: TGTGCCTGGAGTGCCTCCTATAATTCACCCCTCCACTTT. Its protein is CAWSASYNSPLHF.

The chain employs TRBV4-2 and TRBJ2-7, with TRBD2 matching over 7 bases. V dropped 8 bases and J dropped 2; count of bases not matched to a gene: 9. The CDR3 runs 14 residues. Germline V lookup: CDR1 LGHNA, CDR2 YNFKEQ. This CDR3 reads CASRPSSGAYEQYF. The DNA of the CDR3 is TGTGCCAGCCGCCCCTCTAGCGGTGCCTACGAGCAGTACTTC.

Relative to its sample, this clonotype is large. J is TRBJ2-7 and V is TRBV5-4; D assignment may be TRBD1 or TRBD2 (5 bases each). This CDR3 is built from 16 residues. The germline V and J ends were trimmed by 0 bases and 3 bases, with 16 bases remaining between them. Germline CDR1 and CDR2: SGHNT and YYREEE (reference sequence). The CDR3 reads CASSLGGASNIYEQYF. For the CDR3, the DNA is TGTGCCAGCAGCTTGGGAGGGGCCTCTAATATCTACGAGCAGTACTTC. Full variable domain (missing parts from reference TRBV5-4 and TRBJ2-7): ETGVTQSPTHLIKTRGQQVTLRCSSQSGHNTVSWYQQALGQGPQFIFQYYREEENGRGNFPPRFSGLQFPNYSSELNVNALELDDSALYLCASSLGGASNIYEQYFGPGTRLTVT.

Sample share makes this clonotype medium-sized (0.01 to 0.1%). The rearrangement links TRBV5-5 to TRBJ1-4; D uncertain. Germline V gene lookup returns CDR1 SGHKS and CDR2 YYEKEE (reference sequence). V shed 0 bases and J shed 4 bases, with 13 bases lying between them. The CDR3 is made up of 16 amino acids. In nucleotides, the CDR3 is TGTGCCAGCAGCTTGGAGGGTTTCTTGGATAATGAAAAACTGTTTTTT. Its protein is CASSLEGFLDNEKLFF.

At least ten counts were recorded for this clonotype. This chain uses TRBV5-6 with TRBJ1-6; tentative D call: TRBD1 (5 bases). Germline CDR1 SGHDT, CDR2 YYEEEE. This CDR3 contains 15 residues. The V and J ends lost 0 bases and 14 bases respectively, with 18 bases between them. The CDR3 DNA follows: TGTGCCAGCAGCTTGGGGCCCGGGACGGGGGTCACCCTCCACTTT. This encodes CASSLGPGTGVTLHF. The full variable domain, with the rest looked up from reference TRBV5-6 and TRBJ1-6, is DAGVTQSPTHLIKTRGQQVTLRCSPKSGHDTVSWYQQALGQGPQFIFQYYEEEERQRGNFPDRFSGHQFPNYSSELNVNALLLGDSALYLCASSLGPGTGVTLHFGNGTRLTVT.

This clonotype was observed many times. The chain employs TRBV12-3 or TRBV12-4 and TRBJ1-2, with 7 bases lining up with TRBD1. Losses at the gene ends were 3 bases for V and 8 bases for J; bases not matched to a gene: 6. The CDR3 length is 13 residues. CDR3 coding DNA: TGTGCCAGCAGTTTGAACAGGGGAGAGGGCTACACCTTC. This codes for CASSLNRGEGYTF.

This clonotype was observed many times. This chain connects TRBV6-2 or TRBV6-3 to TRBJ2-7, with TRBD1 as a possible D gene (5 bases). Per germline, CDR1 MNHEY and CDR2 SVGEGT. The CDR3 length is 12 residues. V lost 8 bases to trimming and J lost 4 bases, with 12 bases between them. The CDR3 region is CASGQGIYEQYF. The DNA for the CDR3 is TGTGCCAGCGGCCAGGGCATTTACGAGCAGTACTTC.

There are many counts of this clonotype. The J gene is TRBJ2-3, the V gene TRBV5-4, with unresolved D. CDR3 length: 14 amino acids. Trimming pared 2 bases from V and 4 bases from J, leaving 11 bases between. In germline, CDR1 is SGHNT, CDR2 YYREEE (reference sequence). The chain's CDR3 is CASSFGLSSDTQYF. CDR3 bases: TGTGCCAGCAGCTTCGGTCTATCCTCAGATACGCAGTATTTT.

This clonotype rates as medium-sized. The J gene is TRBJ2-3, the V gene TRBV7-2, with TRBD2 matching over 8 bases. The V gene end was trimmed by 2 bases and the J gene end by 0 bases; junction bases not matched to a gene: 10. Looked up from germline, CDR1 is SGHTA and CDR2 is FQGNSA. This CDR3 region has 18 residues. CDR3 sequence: CASSLLAAIAGSTDTQYF. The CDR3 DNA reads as TGTGCCAGCAGCTTACTTGCGGCAATAGCGGGGAGCACAGATACGCAGTATTTT. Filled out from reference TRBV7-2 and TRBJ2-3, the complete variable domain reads GAGVSQSPSNKVTEKGKDVELRCDPISGHTALYWYRQSLGQGLEFLIYFQGNSAPDKSGLPSDRFSAERTGGSVSTLTIQRTQQEDSAVYLCASSLLAAIAGSTDTQYFGPGTRLTVL.

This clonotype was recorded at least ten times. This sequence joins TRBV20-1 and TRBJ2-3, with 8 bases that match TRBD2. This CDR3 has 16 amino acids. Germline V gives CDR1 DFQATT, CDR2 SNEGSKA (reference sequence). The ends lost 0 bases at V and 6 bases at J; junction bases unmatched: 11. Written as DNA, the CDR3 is TGCAGTGCTAGAGATGTCGGGGGGGGCAATTTGGATACGCAGTATTTT. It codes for CSARDVGGGNLDTQYF.

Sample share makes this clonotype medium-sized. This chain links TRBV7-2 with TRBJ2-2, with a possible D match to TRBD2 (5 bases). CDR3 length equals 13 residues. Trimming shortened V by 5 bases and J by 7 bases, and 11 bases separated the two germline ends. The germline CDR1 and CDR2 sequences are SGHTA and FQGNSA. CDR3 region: CASSPSRGGELFF. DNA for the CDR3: TGTGCCAGCAGCCCGTCACGGGGCGGGGAGCTGTTTTTT.

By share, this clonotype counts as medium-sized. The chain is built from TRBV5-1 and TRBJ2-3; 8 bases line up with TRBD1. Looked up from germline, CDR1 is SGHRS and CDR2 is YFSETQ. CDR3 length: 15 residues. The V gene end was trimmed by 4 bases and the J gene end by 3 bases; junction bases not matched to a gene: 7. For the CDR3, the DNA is TGCGCCAGCAGCCCCCTGGGACAGGTAACAGATACGCAGTATTTT. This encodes CASSPLGQVTDTQYF.

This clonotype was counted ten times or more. The CDR3 DNA reads TGCAGTGCTACAGGACTAGCGGGGGGCGAGCAGTACTTC. Its protein product is CSATGLAGGEQYF. The rearrangement uses TRBV20-1 and TRBJ2-7, with 14 positions matching TRBD2. Germline V gene sequence: CDR1 DFQATT, CDR2 SNEGSKA (reference sequence). J was trimmed by 6 bases and V by 4 bases; bases with no gene match: 2. The CDR3 covers 13 residues.

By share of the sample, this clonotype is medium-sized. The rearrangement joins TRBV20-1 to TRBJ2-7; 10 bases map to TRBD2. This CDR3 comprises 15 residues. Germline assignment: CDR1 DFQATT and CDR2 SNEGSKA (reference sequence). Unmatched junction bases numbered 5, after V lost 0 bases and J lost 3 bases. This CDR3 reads CSARDRTSGIYEQYF. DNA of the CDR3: TGCAGTGCTAGAGATAGGACTAGCGGTATCTACGAGCAGTACTTC.

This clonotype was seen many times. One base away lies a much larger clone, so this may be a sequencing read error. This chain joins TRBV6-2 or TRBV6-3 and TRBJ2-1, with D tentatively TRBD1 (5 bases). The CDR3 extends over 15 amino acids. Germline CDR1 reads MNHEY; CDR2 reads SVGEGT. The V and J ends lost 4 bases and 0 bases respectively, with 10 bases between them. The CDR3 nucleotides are TGTGCCAGCAGTTCGTCCAGGGACTCCTACAATGAGCAGTTCTTC. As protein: CASSSSRDSYNEQFF.

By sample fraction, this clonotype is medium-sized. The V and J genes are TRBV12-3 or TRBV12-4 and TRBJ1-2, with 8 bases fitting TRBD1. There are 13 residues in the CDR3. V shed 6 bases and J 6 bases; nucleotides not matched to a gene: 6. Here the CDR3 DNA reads TGTGCCAGCAGCTGGACAGGGTGGGATGGCTACACCTTC. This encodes CASSWTGWDGYTF.